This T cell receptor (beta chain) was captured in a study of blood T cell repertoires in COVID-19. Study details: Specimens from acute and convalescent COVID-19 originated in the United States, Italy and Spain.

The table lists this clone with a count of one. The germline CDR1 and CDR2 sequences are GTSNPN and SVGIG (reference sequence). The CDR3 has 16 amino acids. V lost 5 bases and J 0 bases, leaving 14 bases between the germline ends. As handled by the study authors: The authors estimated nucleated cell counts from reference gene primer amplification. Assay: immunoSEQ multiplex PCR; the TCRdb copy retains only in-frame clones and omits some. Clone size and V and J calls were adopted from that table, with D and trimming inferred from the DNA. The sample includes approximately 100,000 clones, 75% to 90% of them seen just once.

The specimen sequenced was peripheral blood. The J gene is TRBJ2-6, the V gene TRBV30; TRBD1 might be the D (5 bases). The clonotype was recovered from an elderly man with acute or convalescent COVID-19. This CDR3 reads CAWVRQPSSGANVLTF. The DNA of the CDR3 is TGTGCCTGGGTTCGACAGCCAAGCTCTGGGGCCAACGTCCTGACTTTC.